This T cell receptor (beta chain) stems from a study of blood T cell repertoires in COVID-19. Study context: The cDNA or gDNA used as material had been derived from T cells, B-cell-depleted T cells, or PBMCs.

Trimming cost V 4 bases and J 2 bases, with 24 bases left between them. This CDR3 has 18 residues. Germline V CDR1 and CDR2: SGHRS, YFSETQ. Sequencing was performed with immunoSEQ multiplex PCR; in TCRdb, only in-frame clones are kept and a portion is missing. The sample includes 15,000 to 20,000 clones, about three quarters seen only once; the top ten take about 8.1%. Material for sequencing was peripheral blood. The chain links TRBV5-1 to TRBJ1-2, with a tentative D call TRBD1 (6 bases). The source of this sequence is a man in his 60s with acute or convalescent COVID-19. The CDR3 loop reads CASSPGILQQGRNYGYTF. The CDR3 nucleotides are TGCGCCAGCAGCCCGGGAATCCTACAACAGGGAAGAAACTATGGCTACACCTTC.